Below, 5 T cell receptor beta chains from the same sample are listed, as sequenced in a study of T cell responses to AZD1222 COVID-19 vaccine. This table comes from immunoSEQ multiplex PCR, and its TCRdb copy is limited to in-frame clones, with some not included. Of some 200,000 clones in the sample, about 87% were seen once. The specimen was peripheral blood, collected on day 0 of AZD1222 vaccination. Receptors originate from an adult in good health.

This chain joins TRBV19 and TRBJ1-6, with a weak D call TRBD1 (6 bases). Germline V lookup: CDR1 LNHDA, CDR2 SQIVND (reference sequence). V was shortened by 7 bases and J by 0 bases, with 16 bases between the two germline ends. The CDR3 is 17 amino acids. Written as DNA, the CDR3 is TGTGCCAGTAAGGGCAGGGGCCCCAGCTCCTATAATTCACCCCTCCACTTT. This sequence encodes CASKGRGPSSYNSPLHF.

The chain links TRBV6-5 to TRBJ1-6, with D possibly being TRBD1 (6 bases). V was cut by 0 bases and J by 8 bases, with 14 bases left in between. The CDR3 sequence is 16 residues long. The germline CDR1 and CDR2 sequences are MNHEY and SVGAGI. CDR3 bases: TGTGCCAGCAGTTACTCGTCACAGGGCGGGGATTCACCCCTCCACTTT. Its translation is CASSYSSQGGDSPLHF.

The chain links TRBV25-1 to TRBJ2-3; D gene uncertain. Germline V gene sequence: CDR1 MGHDK, CDR2 SYGVNS. This CDR3 is built from 13 residues. Trimming removed 6 bases at V and 0 bases at J, with 7 bases between. The CDR3: CASSHPSTDTQYF. Written as DNA, the CDR3 is TGTGCCAGCAGCCACCCTAGCACAGATACGCAGTATTTT.

The chain has TRBV7-9 and TRBJ1-2, with D possibly being TRBD1 (6 bases). The V end was cut by 1 base, the J end by 3 bases, with 12 bases between. The CDR3 totals 15 residues. Germline V gene data show CDR1 as SEHNR and CDR2 as FQNEAQ (reference sequence). The CDR3 bases are TGTGCCAGCAGCTTAGAGGGGTCAGGGGACTATGGCTACACCTTC. The encoded protein is CASSLEGSGDYGYTF.

This chain joins TRBV5-1 and TRBJ1-5; no clear D. V was cut by 5 bases and J by 4 bases, with 13 bases left in between. This CDR3 contains 14 residues. Germline V gives CDR1 SGHRS, CDR2 YFSETQ. CDR3 region: CASRLNLGNQPQHF. The DNA of the CDR3 is TGCGCCAGCAGGTTGAACTTAGGGAATCAGCCCCAGCATTTT. Combining the CDR3 with reference TRBV5-1 and TRBJ1-5 gives the whole variable domain KAGVTQTPRYLIKTRGQQVTLSCSPISGHRSVSWYQQTPGQGLQFLFEYFSETQRNKGNFPGRFSGRQFSNSRSEMNVSTLELGDSALYLCASRLNLGNQPQHFGDGTRLSIL.